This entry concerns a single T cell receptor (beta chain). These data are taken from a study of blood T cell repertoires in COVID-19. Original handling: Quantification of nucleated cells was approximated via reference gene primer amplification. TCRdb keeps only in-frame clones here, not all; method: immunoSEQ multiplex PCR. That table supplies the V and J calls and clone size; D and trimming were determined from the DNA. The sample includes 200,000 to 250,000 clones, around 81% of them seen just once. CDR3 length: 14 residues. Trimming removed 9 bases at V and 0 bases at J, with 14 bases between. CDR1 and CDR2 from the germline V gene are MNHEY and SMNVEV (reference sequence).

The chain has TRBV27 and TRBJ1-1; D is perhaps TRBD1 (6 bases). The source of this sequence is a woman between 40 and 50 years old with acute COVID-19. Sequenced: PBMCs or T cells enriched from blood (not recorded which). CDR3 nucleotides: TGTGCCAGTAAAGTACAGGGTTTGAACACTGAAGCTTTCTTT. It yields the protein CASKVQGLNTEAFF.